This TCR beta chain was sequenced for a study of CD8+ T cells in alopecia areata. General study findings and limits: Scalp clonality and expanded CD8+ clones among the top 100 fell significantly with tofacitinib. It was lesional scalp, especially alopecia totalis/universalis, that showed higher clonality than normal scalp. Under tofacitinib, numerous expanded lesional clonotypes remained detectable in scalp and blood. Tissue-resident alphabeta T cells belonging to normal skin likewise get sequenced within scalp specimens.

The CDR3 runs 14 residues. From germline, CDR1 is MNHEY and CDR2 SMNVEV (reference sequence). Trimming pared 6 bases from V and 3 bases from J, leaving 14 bases between. This clone is a singleton in its sample. The antigen is unknown. RNA extraction was followed by reverse transcription into cDNA, which acted as the sequencing template. TCRdb's copy holds only in-frame clones and misses some; the assay was immunoSEQ multiplex PCR. The sample holds about 250,000 clones; roughly 60% are singletons and the top ten take 0.75% to 0.95%. The treatment here: oral pan-JAK inhibitor, 5-10 mg twice daily. J is TRBJ1-1 and V is TRBV27; D not resolved. Sequenced material: CD4+ T cells sorted from blood, taken around week 54, from a patient treated with tofacitinib. This TCR was recovered from a human donor with alopecia areata. CDR3 region: CASSPLEWDTEAFF. The CDR3, as DNA: TGTGCCAGCAGCCCCCTCGAGTGGGACACTGAAGCTTTCTTT.